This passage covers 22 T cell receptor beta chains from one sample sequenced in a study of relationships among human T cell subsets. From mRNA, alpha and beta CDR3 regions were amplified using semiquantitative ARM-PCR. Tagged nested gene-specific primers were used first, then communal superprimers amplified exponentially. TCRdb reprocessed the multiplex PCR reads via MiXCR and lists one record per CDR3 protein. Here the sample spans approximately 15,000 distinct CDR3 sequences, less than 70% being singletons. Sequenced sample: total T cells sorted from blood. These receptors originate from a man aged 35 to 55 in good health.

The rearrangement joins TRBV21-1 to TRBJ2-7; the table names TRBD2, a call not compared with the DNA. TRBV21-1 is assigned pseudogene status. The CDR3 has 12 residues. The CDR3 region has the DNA TGTGCCAGCAGACGAGCGGGAGTTGAGCAGTACTTC. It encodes CASRRAGVEQYF.

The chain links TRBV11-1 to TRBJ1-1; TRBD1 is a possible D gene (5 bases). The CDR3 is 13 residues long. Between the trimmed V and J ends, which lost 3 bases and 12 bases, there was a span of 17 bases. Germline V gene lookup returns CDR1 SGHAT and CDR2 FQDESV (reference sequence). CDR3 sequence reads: CASSLAGGRESFF. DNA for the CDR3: TGTGCCAGCAGCTTGGCCGGGGGACGTGAGTCTTTCTTT.

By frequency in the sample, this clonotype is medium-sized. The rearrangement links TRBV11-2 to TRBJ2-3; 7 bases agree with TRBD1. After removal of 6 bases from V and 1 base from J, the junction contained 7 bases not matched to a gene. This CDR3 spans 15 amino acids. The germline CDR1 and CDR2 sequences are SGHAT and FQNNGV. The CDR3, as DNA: TGTGCCAGCAGGAGAATTGGACAGGGCACAGATACGCAGTATTTT. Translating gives CASRRIGQGTDTQYF.

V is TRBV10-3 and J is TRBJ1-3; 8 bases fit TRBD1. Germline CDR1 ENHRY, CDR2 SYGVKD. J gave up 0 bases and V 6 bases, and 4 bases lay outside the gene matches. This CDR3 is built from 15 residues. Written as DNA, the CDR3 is TGTGCCATCAGCGGACAGGGCGACTCTGGAAACACCATATATTTT. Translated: CAISGQGDSGNTIYF.

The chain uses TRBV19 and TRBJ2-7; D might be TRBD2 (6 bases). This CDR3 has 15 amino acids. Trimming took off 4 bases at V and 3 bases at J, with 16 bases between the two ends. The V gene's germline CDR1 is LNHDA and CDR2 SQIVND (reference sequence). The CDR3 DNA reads TGTGCCAGTAGTAAGGGCGGCGGGGACCTCTACGAGCAGTACTTC. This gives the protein CASSKGGGDLYEQYF.

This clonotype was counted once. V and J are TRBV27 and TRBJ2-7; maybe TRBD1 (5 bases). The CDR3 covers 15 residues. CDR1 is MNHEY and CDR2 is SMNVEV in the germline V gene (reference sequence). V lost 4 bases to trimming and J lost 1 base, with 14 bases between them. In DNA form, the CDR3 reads TGTGCCAGCAGTTCAGGGCAGGTTCGTTCCTACGAGCAGTACTTC. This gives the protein CASSSGQVRSYEQYF.

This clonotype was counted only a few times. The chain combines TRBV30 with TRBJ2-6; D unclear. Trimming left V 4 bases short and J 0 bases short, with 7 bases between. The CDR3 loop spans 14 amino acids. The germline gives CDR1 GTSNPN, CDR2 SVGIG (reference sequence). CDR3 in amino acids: CAWTKASGANVLTF. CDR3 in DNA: TGTGCCTGGACTAAAGCCTCTGGGGCCAACGTCCTGACTTTC.

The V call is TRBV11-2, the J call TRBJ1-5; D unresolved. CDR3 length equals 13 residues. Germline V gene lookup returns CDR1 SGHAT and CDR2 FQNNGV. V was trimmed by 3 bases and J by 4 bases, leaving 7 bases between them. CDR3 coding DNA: TGTGCCAGCAGCTTTAGTTTTAATCAGCCCCAGCATTTT. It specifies CASSFSFNQPQHF.

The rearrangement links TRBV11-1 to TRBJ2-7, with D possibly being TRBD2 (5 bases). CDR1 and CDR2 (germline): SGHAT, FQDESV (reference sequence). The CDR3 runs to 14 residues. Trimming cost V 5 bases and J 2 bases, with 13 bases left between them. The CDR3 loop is CASSEASGPYEQYF. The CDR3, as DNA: TGTGCCAGCAGCGAGGCCAGCGGACCCTACGAGCAGTACTTC.

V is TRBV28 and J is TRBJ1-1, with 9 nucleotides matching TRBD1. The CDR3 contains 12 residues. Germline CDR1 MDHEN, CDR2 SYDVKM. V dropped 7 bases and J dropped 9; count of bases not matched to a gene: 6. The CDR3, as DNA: TGTGCCAGCATCAGGGGACAGGGTAAAGCTTTCTTT. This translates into CASIRGQGKAFF.

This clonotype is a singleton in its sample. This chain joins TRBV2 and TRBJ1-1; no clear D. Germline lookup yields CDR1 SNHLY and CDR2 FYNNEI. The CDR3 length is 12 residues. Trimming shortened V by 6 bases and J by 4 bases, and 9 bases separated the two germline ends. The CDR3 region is CASRPSLTEAFF. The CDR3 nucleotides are TGTGCCAGCAGACCCAGCCTCACTGAAGCTTTCTTT.

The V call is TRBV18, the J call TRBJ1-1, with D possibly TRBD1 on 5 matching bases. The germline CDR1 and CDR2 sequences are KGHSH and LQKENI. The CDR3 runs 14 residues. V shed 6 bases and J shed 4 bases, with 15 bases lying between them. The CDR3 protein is CASSLSNRGTEAFF. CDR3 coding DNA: TGTGCCAGCTCCCTTAGTAATAGGGGCACTGAAGCTTTCTTT.

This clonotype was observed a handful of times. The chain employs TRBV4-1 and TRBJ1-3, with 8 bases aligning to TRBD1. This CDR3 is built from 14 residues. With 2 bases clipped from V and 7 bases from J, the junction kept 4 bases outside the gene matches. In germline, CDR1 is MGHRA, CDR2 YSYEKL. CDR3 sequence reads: CASSQPRGRNTIYF. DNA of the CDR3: TGCGCCAGCAGCCAACCCAGGGGGCGGAACACCATATATTTT.

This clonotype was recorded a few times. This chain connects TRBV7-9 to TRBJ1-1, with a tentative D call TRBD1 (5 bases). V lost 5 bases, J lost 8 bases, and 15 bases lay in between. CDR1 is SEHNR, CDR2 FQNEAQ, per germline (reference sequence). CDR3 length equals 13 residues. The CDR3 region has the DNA TGTGCCAGCAGCACCCGGGACCCCCTCGAAGCTTTCTTT. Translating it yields CASSTRDPLEAFF.

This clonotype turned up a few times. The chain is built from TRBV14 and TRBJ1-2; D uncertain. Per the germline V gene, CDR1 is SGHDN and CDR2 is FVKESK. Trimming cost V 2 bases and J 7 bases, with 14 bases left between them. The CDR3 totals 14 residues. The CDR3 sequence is CASSQFTETGGYTF. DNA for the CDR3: TGTGCCAGCAGCCAATTCACTGAGACGGGTGGCTACACCTTC.

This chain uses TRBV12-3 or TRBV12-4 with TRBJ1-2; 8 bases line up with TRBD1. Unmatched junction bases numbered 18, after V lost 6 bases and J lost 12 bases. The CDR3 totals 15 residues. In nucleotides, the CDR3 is TGTGCCAGCAGGCCGATGGACAGGGCCATCTCGGGGAACACCTTC. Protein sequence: CASRPMDRAISGNTF.

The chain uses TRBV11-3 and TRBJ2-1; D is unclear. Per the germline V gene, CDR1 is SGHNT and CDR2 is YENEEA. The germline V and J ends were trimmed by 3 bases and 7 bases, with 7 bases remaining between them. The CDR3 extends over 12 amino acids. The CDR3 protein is CASSLGENEQFF. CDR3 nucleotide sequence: TGTGCCAGCAGCTTGGGCGAGAATGAGCAGTTCTTC.

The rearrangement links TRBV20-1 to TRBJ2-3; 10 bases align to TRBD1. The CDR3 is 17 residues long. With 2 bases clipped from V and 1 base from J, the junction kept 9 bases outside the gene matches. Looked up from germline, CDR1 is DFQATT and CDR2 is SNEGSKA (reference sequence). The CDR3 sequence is CSARKPGQGFGTDTQYF. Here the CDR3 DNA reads TGCAGTGCTAGAAAGCCGGGACAGGGGTTCGGCACAGATACGCAGTATTTT.

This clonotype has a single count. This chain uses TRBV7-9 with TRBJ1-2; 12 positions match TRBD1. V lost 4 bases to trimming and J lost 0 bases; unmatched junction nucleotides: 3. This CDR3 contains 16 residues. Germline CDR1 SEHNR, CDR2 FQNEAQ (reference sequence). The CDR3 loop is CASSSGQGAANYGYTF. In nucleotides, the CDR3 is TGTGCCAGCAGCTCGGGACAGGGGGCAGCTAACTATGGCTACACCTTC.

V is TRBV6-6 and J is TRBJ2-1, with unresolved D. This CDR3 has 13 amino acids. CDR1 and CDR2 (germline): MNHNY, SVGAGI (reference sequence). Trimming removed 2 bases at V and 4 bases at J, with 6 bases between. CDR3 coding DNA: TGTGCCAGCAGTTACGACCGTTACAATGAGCAGTTCTTC. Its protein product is CASSYDRYNEQFF.

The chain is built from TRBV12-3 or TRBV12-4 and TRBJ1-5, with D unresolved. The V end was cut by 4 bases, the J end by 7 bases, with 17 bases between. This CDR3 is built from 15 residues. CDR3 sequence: CASSSSTGPGQPQHF. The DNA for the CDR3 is TGTGCCAGCAGTTCTTCCACCGGGCCAGGCCAGCCCCAGCATTTT.

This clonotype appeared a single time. DNA of the CDR3: TGTGCCAGCAGCCGACTAGCGGGGGGGCCGGTTGAGCAGTTCTTC. Amino acid sequence: CASSRLAGGPVEQFF. The chain is built from TRBV6-4 and TRBJ2-1, with 14 bases lining up with TRBD2. Germline CDR1 MRHNA, CDR2 SNTAGT. V gave up 6 bases and J gave up 9 bases; unmatched junction bases: 7. The CDR3 runs 15 residues.